The 20 T cell receptor beta chains listed next were all sequenced from one sample in a study of T cells after yellow fever vaccination. One entry per CDR3 protein, called by TCRdb with MiXCR from the 5' RACE reads. Of hundreds of thousands of distinct CDR3 sequences in the sample, about 5% were seen once. The material sequenced was CD4+ T cells sorted from PBMCs, taken on the day of the yellow fever booster vaccination. The receptors were sampled from a young man who received the YFV17D yellow fever vaccine.

This clonotype appeared many times. The V and J genes are TRBV4-3 and TRBJ1-4, with 7 bases identical to TRBD1. The CDR3 has 15 residues. V shed 1 base and J 5 bases; nucleotides not matched to a gene: 4. Germline V gene data show CDR1 as LGHNA and CDR2 as YSLEER. DNA for the CDR3: TGCGCCAGCAGCCAAGCGAAGACAGGGAATGAAAAACTGTTTTTT. Translating gives CASSQAKTGNEKLFF.

V gene TRBV4-2 combines with J gene TRBJ2-3; 9 bases align to TRBD2. The CDR3 spans 18 residues. V dropped 0 bases and J dropped 2; count of bases not matched to a gene: 9. The germline V gene encodes CDR1 LGHNA and CDR2 YNFKEQ. The CDR3 DNA sequence: TGTGCCAGCAGCCAAGATCCTCTGGCGGGGGGGACCACAGATACGCAGTATTTT. This encodes CASSQDPLAGGTTDTQYF.

This clonotype has only a few counts. The genes are TRBV20-1 and TRBJ1-1; D is perhaps TRBD1 (5 bases). CDR3 length: 15 amino acids. Germline values: CDR1 DFQATT, CDR2 SNEGSKA (reference sequence). The ends were cut back, 5 bases at V and 4 bases at J, with 20 bases in the middle. Here the CDR3 reads CSAGAGGHIGTEAFF. CDR3 nucleotides: TGCAGTGCTGGAGCGGGAGGACACATCGGCACTGAAGCTTTCTTT.

Ten or more counts support this clonotype. The chain uses TRBV5-8 and TRBJ2-7, with TRBD1 matching 7 bases. CDR3 length equals 14 residues. Germline CDR1 reads SGHTS; CDR2 reads YDEGEE. The trim removed 7 bases at V and 2 bases at J, leaving 9 bases unmatched. The CDR3 bases are TGTGCCAGCGCCCATCCACAGGGGACCTACGAGCAGTACTTC. Amino acid sequence: CASAHPQGTYEQYF.

The sample holds a few counts of this clonotype. The CDR3 reads CASSLGRSGTTSTDTQYF. For the CDR3, the DNA is TGCGCCAGCAGCCTAGGTAGATCCGGGACGACTAGCACAGATACGCAGTATTTT. V usage is TRBV4-1 and J usage is TRBJ2-3, with D perhaps matching TRBD1 or TRBD2 (5 bases each). The CDR3 loop spans 18 amino acids. Germline CDR1 MGHRA, CDR2 YSYEKL. Trimming took off 4 bases at V and 0 bases at J, with 20 bases between the two ends.

This clonotype was observed a handful of times. This chain uses TRBV20-1 with TRBJ1-6; perhaps TRBD1 as D (5 bases). The CDR3 is 13 residues long. V lost 1 base to trimming and J lost 10 bases, with 11 bases between them. Germline V gene lookup returns CDR1 DFQATT and CDR2 SNEGSKA (reference sequence). The CDR3 loop is CSARAGPASPLHF. CDR3 DNA sequence: TGCAGTGCTAGAGCGGGACCTGCCTCACCCCTCCACTTT.

The chain couples TRBV20-1 to TRBJ1-4; D is perhaps TRBD1 (5 bases). Looked up from germline, CDR1 is DFQATT and CDR2 is SNEGSKA (reference sequence). V lost 6 bases, J lost 8 bases, and 19 bases lay in between. The CDR3 extends over 14 amino acids. The CDR3 bases are TGCAGTGCCCCCCGGGGAGGGGTAGAAGAAAAACTGTTTTTT. The encoded protein is CSAPRGGVEEKLFF.

The gene calls are TRBV5-5 and TRBJ1-5, with TRBD1 matching over 9 bases. CDR1 is SGHKS and CDR2 is YYEKEE in the germline V gene (reference sequence). Germline trimming cut 4 bases from V and 7 bases from J; bases unmatched to any gene: 6. The CDR3 is made up of 14 amino acids. CDR3: CASSRTGGWQPQHF. The DNA of the CDR3 is TGTGCCAGCAGCCGCACAGGGGGCTGGCAGCCCCAGCATTTT.

The V and J genes are TRBV6-2 or TRBV6-3 and TRBJ1-1; D remains ambiguous. Trimming pared 2 bases from V and 2 bases from J, leaving 6 bases between. The V gene's germline CDR1 is MNHEY and CDR2 SVGEGT. This CDR3 spans 13 amino acids. CDR3 sequence (DNA): TGTGCCAGCAGTTACATTTCCAACACTGAAGCTTTCTTT. This translates into CASSYISNTEAFF.

The J gene is TRBJ1-2, the V gene TRBV6-6; D is perhaps TRBD1 (5 bases). Germline CDR1 reads MNHNY; CDR2 reads SVGAGI (reference sequence). This CDR3 is 16 amino acids long. Trimming took 6 bases from V and 4 from J, leaving 21 bases between them. CDR3 coding DNA: TGTGCCAGCAGATCCCCTCGTTCGGGGCTGGGCTATGGCTACACCTTC. Translating it yields CASRSPRSGLGYGYTF.

This clonotype was recorded a few times. The chain links TRBV4-1 to TRBJ1-1; 7 bases align to TRBD1. The CDR3 extends over 16 amino acids. Losses at the gene ends were 5 bases for V and 0 bases for J; bases not matched to a gene: 9. Germline V gene sequence: CDR1 MGHRA, CDR2 YSYEKL. The CDR3: CASSTTGTAVNTEAFF. The CDR3 DNA follows: TGCGCCAGCAGCACAACCGGGACAGCGGTGAACACTGAAGCTTTCTTT.

The chain carries TRBV29-1 and TRBJ1-2; D not certain. CDR3 length: 11 amino acids. The V end was cut by 4 bases, the J end by 2 bases, with 5 bases between. CDR1 is SQVTM and CDR2 is ANQGSEA in the germline V gene. The CDR3 DNA sequence: TGCAGCGTTGGGGTGAACTATGGCTACACCTTC. Translating gives CSVGVNYGYTF.

This clonotype was counted only a few times. The V and J genes are TRBV15 and TRBJ1-4; D is undetermined. The germline CDR1 and CDR2 sequences are LNHNV and YYDKDF (reference sequence). Trimming stripped 2 bases from V and 0 bases from J, with 4 bases between. The CDR3 extends over 14 amino acids. CDR3 sequence reads: CATSRQATNEKLFF. DNA of the CDR3: TGTGCCACCAGCAGACAAGCAACTAATGAAAAACTGTTTTTT.

This clonotype has more than one count but fewer than ten. The J gene is TRBJ2-5, the V gene TRBV2; 7 bases match TRBD2. V gave up 0 bases and J gave up 1 base; unmatched junction bases: 2. The CDR3 runs to 15 residues. In germline, CDR1 is SNHLY, CDR2 FYNNEI. In DNA, the CDR3 is TGTGCCAGCAGTGAAGCTAGCGGGCGCCAAGAGACCCAGTACTTC. Translating gives CASSEASGRQETQYF.

Ten or more counts support this clonotype. The V call is TRBV5-1, the J call TRBJ2-2; TRBD1 is a possible D gene (5 bases). Germline CDR1 SGHRS, CDR2 YFSETQ. Trimming took off 0 bases at V and 4 bases at J, with 10 bases between the two ends. This CDR3 has 15 amino acids. The CDR3 nucleotides read TGCGCCAGCAGCTTGGCAGGGCCCCCCACCGGGGAGCTGTTTTTT. Translating gives CASSLAGPPTGELFF.

As DNA, the CDR3 is TGCGCCAGCAGCTATGAGGGGGACGAGCAGTACTTC. It specifies CASSYEGDEQYF. J is TRBJ2-7 and V is TRBV5-1, with D maybe TRBD1 (6 bases). CDR1 SGHRS and CDR2 YFSETQ come from the germline V gene. This CDR3 contains 12 residues. V gave up 3 bases and J gave up 5 bases, with 9 bases separating them.

V is TRBV7-2 and J is TRBJ1-1; the match to TRBD1 covers 7 bases. The CDR3 is made up of 15 amino acids. The germline gives CDR1 SGHTA, CDR2 FQGNSA. V was pared by 5 bases and J by 0 bases, with 6 bases of the junction left unmatched. The CDR3 DNA sequence: TGTGCCAGCAGCACGGGACAGCCCATGAACACTGAAGCTTTCTTT. Its protein product is CASSTGQPMNTEAFF.

This clonotype occurred many times. This sequence joins TRBV7-9 and TRBJ2-3; 8 positions agree with TRBD2. The germline CDR1 and CDR2 sequences are SEHNR and FQNEAQ (reference sequence). Trimming took 4 bases from V and 1 from J; bases not matched to a gene: 7. The length of the CDR3 is 16 residues. CDR3 DNA sequence: TGTGCCAGCAGCTCTCCAGGGACTAGGGGCACAGATACGCAGTATTTT. Its translation: CASSSPGTRGTDTQYF.

This clonotype occurred many times. The V call is TRBV2, the J call TRBJ2-2; D may be TRBD2 (5 bases). Germline V gene data show CDR1 as SNHLY and CDR2 as FYNNEI. The CDR3 spans 15 residues. With 7 bases removed from V and 1 base from J, the gap between germline ends came to 13 bases. The DNA for the CDR3 is TGTGCCAGCACTTGGACTGCGGAGAACACCGGGGAGCTGTTTTTT. Its protein product is CASTWTAENTGELFF.

This clonotype was detected many times. V gene TRBV27 combines with J gene TRBJ1-1; no definite D call. This CDR3 has 13 residues. V lost 3 bases and J lost 1, with 6 bases in between. Germline CDR1 MNHEY, CDR2 SMNVEV (reference sequence). Written as DNA, the CDR3 is TGTGCCAGCAGTTTCAACCCGAACACTGAAGCTTTCTTT. This gives the protein CASSFNPNTEAFF.